The 8 T cell receptor beta chains below were found in one sample sequenced in a study of CD8 T cells in Susac syndrome. With random hexamers, roughly 0.45 to 1 ug RNA was reverse transcribed. TCRdb re-called the immunoSEQ multiplex PCR reads through MiXCR, storing one row per CDR3 protein. The sample has roughly 190,000 distinct CDR3 sequences; over 90% are singletons. The sequenced sample consisted of CD8+ T cells from PBMCs. These receptors were taken from a human donor with Susac syndrome.

This clonotype was seen once. The V call is TRBV5-4, the J call TRBJ2-5, with no clear D. Germline CDR1 and CDR2: SGHNT and YYREEE (reference sequence). CDR3 size: 14 residues. Trimming removed 0 bases at V and 0 bases at J, with 6 bases between. DNA of the CDR3: TGTGCCAGCAGCTTGGCGGAGTACCAAGAGACCCAGTACTTC. Its protein is CASSLAEYQETQYF.

This chain connects TRBV13 to TRBJ1-4, with 8 bases identical to TRBD1. There are 15 residues in the CDR3. Trimming took 4 bases from V and 0 from J; bases not matched to a gene: 1. Germline CDR1 reads PRHDT; CDR2 reads FYEKMQ (reference sequence). In DNA, the CDR3 is TGTGCCAGCAGCTCACAGGGGGCAACTAATGAAAAACTGTTTTTT. This sequence encodes CASSSQGATNEKLFF.

The chain carries TRBV29-1 and TRBJ1-2; 12 bases agree with TRBD1. Trimming cost V 4 bases and J 3 bases; bases outside gene matches: 0. Germline V gene data show CDR1 as SQVTM and CDR2 as ANQGSEA. CDR3 size: 13 residues. CDR3 residues: CSVGDRGHYGYTF. The DNA for the CDR3 is TGCAGCGTTGGGGACAGGGGGCACTATGGCTACACCTTC.

The rearrangement joins TRBV7-3 to TRBJ1-5; D call uncertain. CDR1 is SGHTA and CDR2 is FQGTGA in the germline V gene. The length of the CDR3 is 15 residues. Deletions cut 5 bases from V and 7 bases from J, with 18 bases between. The CDR3 DNA follows: TGTGCCAGCAGCCCGCTGGGGTCTGTAGTGCAGCCCCAGCATTTT. As protein: CASSPLGSVVQPQHF.

J is TRBJ2-1 and V is TRBV9, with 11 bases that match TRBD2. The V gene's germline CDR1 is SGDLS and CDR2 YYNGEE. CDR3 length equals 15 residues. The trim removed 2 bases at V and 5 bases at J, leaving 3 bases unmatched. Written as DNA, the CDR3 is TGTGCCAGCAGCGTTAGCGGGGGGGCCGACAATGAGCAGTTCTTC. Its translation is CASSVSGGADNEQFF.

The V gene is TRBV9, the J gene TRBJ1-5; a possible D gene is TRBD1 (6 bases). CDR3 length: 16 amino acids. Trimming left V 3 bases short and J 0 bases short, with 13 bases between. Germline CDR1 SGDLS, CDR2 YYNGEE. The CDR3 here is CASSALGGDSNQPQHF. The CDR3 DNA sequence: TGTGCCAGCAGCGCTTTAGGGGGGGATAGCAATCAGCCCCAGCATTTT.

The genes are TRBV13 and TRBJ2-5, with TRBD2 identical over 8 bases. V lost 5 bases to trimming and J lost 5 bases; unmatched junction nucleotides: 7. This CDR3 region has 14 residues. CDR1 PRHDT and CDR2 FYEKMQ come from the germline V gene (reference sequence). DNA of the CDR3: TGTGCCAGCAGCCACCGGGGGGGCGGTGAGACCCAGTACTTC. It translates to CASSHRGGGETQYF.

This chain uses TRBV29-1 with TRBJ1-1; perhaps TRBD1 as D (6 bases). V dropped 4 bases and J dropped 3 bases, with 15 bases sitting between them. Germline CDR1 reads SQVTM; CDR2 reads ANQGSEA. The CDR3 covers 14 residues. CDR3 DNA sequence: TGCAGCGTTGCCGGTACAGGGTATGACACTGAAGCTTTCTTT. Translated, it gives CSVAGTGYDTEAFF.